These 2 T cell receptor beta chains were all obtained from the same sample, sequenced in a study of T cells in Graves' hyperthyroidism and ophthalmopathy. Amplification yielded TCR beta CDR3 regions, with RNA transcripts as the source. HTBI primers were the set used in a first-round RT-PCR of the TCR CDR3. MiXCR, run by TCRdb on the multiplex PCR reads, gives a single entry per CDR3 protein. The table records around 250,000 distinct CDR3 sequences, approximately 16% of them present only once. The material sequenced was blood. All receptors come from a woman between 18 and 29 years old with Graves' ophthalmopathy.

This clonotype was picked up many times. The chain couples TRBV9 to TRBJ1-6, with D unresolved. V was cut by 3 bases and J by 8 bases, with 9 bases left in between. CDR1 SGDLS and CDR2 YYNGEE come from the germline V gene. This CDR3 is 13 amino acids long. CDR3 sequence (DNA): TGTGCCAGCAGCGCCTCCCGGGATTCACCCCTCCACTTT. As protein: CASSASRDSPLHF.

The sample holds a few counts of this clonotype. The chain has TRBV28 and TRBJ1-5; 11 nucleotides line up with TRBD1. Per the germline V gene, CDR1 is MDHEN and CDR2 is SYDVKM. CDR3 length equals 18 residues. With 1 base clipped from V and 7 bases from J, the junction kept 12 bases outside the gene matches. This CDR3 reads CASSLYQGTGGSRQPQHF. CDR3 DNA: TGTGCCAGCAGTTTATACCAAGGGACAGGGGGAAGTCGGCAGCCCCAGCATTTT.